This T cell receptor (beta chain) stems from a study of OX40 agonist ivuxolimab in advanced cancers. This clone was seen once. TCRdb's table, derived via immunoSEQ multiplex PCR, lists solely in-frame clones and lacks some. The sample includes 90,000 to 130,000 clones, 85% to 95% of them seen just once. From germline, CDR1 is MNHNS and CDR2 SASEGT. The CDR3 length is 15 residues. J gave up 4 bases and V 6 bases, and 10 bases lay outside the gene matches. This rearrangement joins TRBV6-1 to TRBJ2-5; 8 nucleotides agree with TRBD2. This receptor was identified in an adult with an advanced solid tumor such as melanoma, head and neck, liver or kidney cancer. This specimen consisted of CD4+ or CD8+ T cells sorted from blood, obtained in a trial of the OX40 agonist ivuxolimab. CDR3 region: CASRATAGVGETQYF. The DNA for the CDR3 is TGTGCCAGCAGGGCCACAGCGGGGGTGGGAGAGACCCAGTACTTC.